This is a list of T cell receptor beta chains from one sample in a study of blood T cell repertoires in COVID-19. TCRdb keeps only in-frame clones here, not all; method: immunoSEQ multiplex PCR. The data contain around 120,000 clones, around 79% of them singletons. Sequences were obtained from peripheral blood. All receptors derive from a man aged 65 to 79 with acute or convalescent COVID-19. The CDR3 runs from the conserved cysteine through the conserved F or W. D genes are given only for firm matches.

>TRBV5-1|.|TRBJ1-1|14
CASSLVLSDTEAFF
>TRBV19|TRBD2|TRBJ2-1|16
CASSTIRLAGGNEQFF
>TRBV7-2|TRBD2|TRBJ2-1|15
CASSQLGGAYNEQFF
>TRBV2|.|TRBJ1-3|15
CASSPFSSSGNTIYF
>TRBV9|TRBD2|TRBJ2-3|19
CASSVATTSGGLRADTQYF
>TRBV5-4|.|TRBJ2-1|15
CASTPGGRIYNEQFF
>TRBV6-2/TRBV6-3|.|TRBJ1-1|14
CASSIDRTNTEAFF
>TRBV5-1|.|TRBJ1-1|11
CASSESTEAFF
>TRBV11-2|.|TRBJ2-7|12
CASSAGLYEQYF
>TRBV6-4|TRBD1|TRBJ1-2|20
CARAPGQAGSGLRSNYGYTF
>TRBV6-5|TRBD1|TRBJ1-1|12
CASSTGLGEAFF
>TRBV5-1|.|TRBJ2-3|15
CASSLADSTTDTQYF
>TRBV7-6|.|TRBJ2-3|15
CASSLSPRSTDTQYF
>TRBV30|TRBD1|TRBJ2-7|14
CAWSTWTGPNEQYF
>TRBV5-1|TRBD2|TRBJ2-7|15
CASSLELAGNYEQYF
>TRBV5-4|TRBD1|TRBJ2-1|13
CASSMTGYNEQFF
>TRBV9|.|TRBJ2-3|14
CASSVRGNTDTQYF
>TRBV19|TRBD1|TRBJ2-7|15
CASSIGTGPSYEQYF
>TRBV11-3|.|TRBJ1-6|13
CASSWDWNSPLHF
>TRBV18|.|TRBJ1-1|15
CASSPQGVSFTEAFF
>TRBV27|.|TRBJ2-3|15
CASTVSGSSTDTQYF
>TRBV4-3|.|TRBJ1-2|14
CASSQDARSYGYTF
>TRBV19|TRBD1|TRBJ1-1|15
CASSKPRTGTGEAFF
>TRBV19|.|TRBJ1-2|15
CASSIEPRGRYGYTF
>TRBV11-2|.|TRBJ1-2|12
CASSPGGGGYTF
>TRBV7-2|.|TRBJ2-7|13
CASSLARVQEQYF
>TRBV9|TRBD2|TRBJ2-3|14
CASSEGLATDTQYF
>TRBV9|.|TRBJ1-4|15
CASSILGGSNEKLFF
>TRBV20-1|.|TRBJ2-3|11
CSALLASTQYF
>TRBV4-1|TRBD2|TRBJ2-5|16
CASSQGQAGGRETQYF
>TRBV15|.|TRBJ1-6|17
CAIGRSGTPMFRSPLHF
>TRBV10-3|.|TRBJ1-2|11
CAISESRGHLF
>TRBV5-4|TRBD2|TRBJ2-3|16
CASSTYLAGVTDTQYF
>TRBV9|TRBD1|TRBJ2-7|15
CASSGGQGHSYEQYF
>TRBV23-1|TRBD1|TRBJ2-2|17
CASSPQAGQGPTGELFF
>TRBV7-2|TRBD2|TRBJ2-3|13
CASRRGGADTQYF
>TRBV24-1|.|TRBJ2-2|15
CATSDRAANTGELFF
>TRBV5-1|TRBD2|TRBJ2-5|16
CASSLEVAGGTRAQYF
>TRBV4-1|.|TRBJ2-3|19
CASSQDWGSLKRAADTQYF
>TRBV6-4|.|TRBJ1-1|12
CARGGVNTEAFF
>TRBV9|TRBD1|TRBJ1-5|16
CASSTGQGAVNQPQHF
>TRBV5-1|TRBD2|TRBJ2-2|14
CASSAGAGSGELFF
>TRBV6-2/TRBV6-3|.|TRBJ2-7|15
CASSYVQGMVYEQYF
>TRBV19|.|TRBJ2-4|14
CASNHRTTKNIQYF
>TRBV6-1|TRBD1|TRBJ1-1|17
CASSELSSGTGGHPAFF